These T cell receptor beta chains were read from a single sample in a study of cytomegalovirus exposure and HLA in healthy donors. Measured with immunoSEQ multiplex PCR; TCRdb has only the in-frame clones, and not every one. This sample has around 60,000 clones, with approximately 95% found just once. Sequencing was carried out using PBMCs. The source of these receptors is a woman between 18 and 29 years old in good health and CMV-seronegative. Both conserved end residues are part of each CDR3. A D gene is named only where the DNA matches it firmly.

TRBJ1-1	TRBV7-7	-	CASSFWGDTEAFF	TGTGCTAGCAGCTTTTGGGGGGACACTGAAGCTTTCTTT
TRBJ2-3	TRBV4-2	-	CASTSAGEASDTQYF	TGTGCCAGCACCTCAGCGGGCGAGGCCTCAGATACGCAGTATTTT
TRBJ2-5	TRBV7-9	-	CASSFLGSGQETQYF	TGTGCCAGCAGCTTTCTGGGTAGCGGCCAAGAGACCCAGTACTTC
TRBJ1-2	TRBV2	TRBD1	CARRPRDRGPYGYTF	TGTGCCAGGAGACCGAGGGACAGGGGACCCTATGGCTACACCTTC
TRBJ2-2	TRBV10-1	-	CASSESGRDTGELFF	TGCGCCAGCAGTGAATCTGGCCGGGACACCGGGGAGCTGTTTTTT
TRBJ2-3	TRBV30	TRBD2	CAWNAGGDTQYF	TGTGCCTGGAACGCGGGAGGGGATACGCAGTATTTT
TRBJ1-3	TRBV25-1	-	CASTSVGVGNTIYF	TGTGCCAGCACATCTGTCGGGGTTGGAAACACCATATATTTT
TRBJ2-2	TRBV5-6	TRBD1	CASSLAGQGAITGELFF	TGTGCCAGCAGCTTGGCCGGACAGGGGGCGATCACCGGGGAGCTGTTTTTT
TRBJ2-5	TRBV6-4	-	CASSVSPRETQYF	TGTGCCAGCAGTGTATCCCCCCGGGAGACCCAGTACTTC
TRBJ1-2	TRBV9	-	CASSATEGFAF	TGTGCCAGCAGCGCCACAGAAGGTTTCGCCTTC
TRBJ2-1	TRBV5-6	TRBD2	CASSLGGGYEQFF	TGTGCCAGCAGCTTGGGGGGGGGATATGAGCAGTTCTTC
TRBJ1-1	TRBV4-3	-	CASSQAPGGGEAFF	TGCGCCAGCAGCCAAGCCCCCGGGGGGGGTGAAGCTTTCTTT
TRBJ2-7	TRBV5-4	TRBD1	CASSLAGTAQYF	TGTGCCAGCAGTTTGGCCGGGACAGCTCAGTACTTC
TRBJ2-3	TRBV27	TRBD1	CASRPNRDRVVDTQYF	TGTGCCAGCAGACCCAACCGGGACAGGGTTGTCGATACGCAGTATTTT
TRBJ1-2	TRBV7-2	TRBD1	CASSSLGRDRDF	TGTGCCAGCAGCTCCCTCGGCAGGGACAGGGACTTC
TRBJ2-5	TRBV10-3	TRBD2	CAISLAEQETQYF	TGTGCCATCAGTCTAGCGGAGCAAGAGACCCAGTACTTC
TRBJ1-5	TRBV19	TRBD1	CASSMDPTGAYSNQPQHF	TGTGCCAGTAGTATGGACCCGACAGGGGCCTATAGCAATCAGCCCCAGCATTTT
TRBJ2-7	TRBV5-4	TRBD1	CASSLGGWGQPYEQYF	TGTGCCAGCAGCTTGGGAGGGTGGGGACAGCCCTACGAGCAGTACTTC
TRBJ2-7	TRBV5-1	TRBD2	CASSPGTTGGHEQYF	TGCGCCAGCAGCCCCGGGACTACCGGAGGTCACGAGCAGTACTTC
TRBJ1-2	TRBV6-5	TRBD1	CASSPGGNSYTF	TGTGCCAGCAGTCCAGGGGGGAATAGCTACACCTTC
TRBJ1-2	TRBV15	TRBD1	CATSRQQGAYYGYTF	TGTGCCACCAGCAGACAACAGGGGGCCTACTATGGCTACACCTTC
TRBJ2-4	TRBV28	-	CASSLAENIQYF	TGTGCCAGCAGTTTGGCCGAAAACATTCAGTACTTC
TRBJ2-1	TRBV18	TRBD1	CASSQGQGTYNEQFF	TGTGCCAGCTCCCAAGGACAGGGAACCTACAATGAGCAGTTCTTC
TRBJ1-2	TRBV10-2	TRBD1	CASRGSTPGQNDLANYGYTF	TGCGCCAGCAGGGGTTCTACACCGGGACAGAACGACCTAGCAAACTATGGCTACACCTTC
TRBJ1-5	TRBV2	-	CASSIGRRPDQPQHF	TGTGCCAGCAGTATCGGCAGGCGCCCCGATCAGCCCCAGCATTTT
TRBJ2-5	TRBV28	-	CASRVAGETQYF	TGTGCCAGCAGGGTAGCAGGGGAGACCCAGTACTTC
TRBJ2-2	TRBV5-1	TRBD2	CASSRERGGELFF	TGCGCCAGCAGCCGGGAGCGGGGCGGGGAGCTGTTTTTT
TRBJ2-2	TRBV6-4	TRBD2	CATTPSGRGTGELFF	TGTGCCACCACCCCTAGCGGGAGAGGCACCGGGGAGCTGTTTTTT
TRBJ2-1	TRBV4-2	TRBD1	CASSQRAGGTGANEQFF	TGTGCCAGCAGCCAACGCGCAGGGGGGACAGGGGCCAATGAGCAGTTCTTC
TRBJ1-2	TRBV12-2	-	CASRLDPVGGDYGYTF	TGTGCAAGTCGCTTAGACCCGGTGGGAGGCGACTATGGCTACACCTTC
TRBJ2-1	TRBV30	-	CAWSRQGYEQFF	TGTGCCTGGAGTCGGCAGGGGTATGAGCAGTTCTTC
TRBJ1-1	TRBV5-7	TRBD1	CASSRQGVEAFF	TGTGCCAGCAGCAGACAGGGAGTTGAAGCTTTCTTT
TRBJ2-5	TRBV6-5	-	CASSWGGLGETQYF	TGTGCCAGCAGTTGGGGGGGGCTGGGGGAGACCCAGTACTTC
TRBJ2-2	TRBV7-3	TRBD2	CASSPGLAGAVGELFF	TGTGCCAGCAGCCCCGGACTAGCGGGAGCAGTCGGGGAGCTGTTTTTT
TRBJ1-1	TRBV7-8	TRBD1	CASSPHQGQGARGAFF	TGTGCCAGCAGCCCCCACCAAGGACAGGGGGCTCGGGGAGCTTTCTTT
TRBJ1-1	TRBV28	TRBD1	CASRSTGGYTEAFF	TGTGCCAGCAGGTCGACAGGGGGGTACACTGAAGCTTTCTTT
TRBJ1-1	TRBV6-6	-	CAGSDFTNTEAFF	TGTGCCGGCTCGGACTTCACCAACACTGAAGCTTTCTTT
TRBJ1-3	TRBV9	TRBD1	CASSHPGQGDTIYF	TGTGCCAGCAGCCACCCGGGACAGGGGGACACCATATATTTT